This TCR beta chain emerged from a study of preoperative IRX-2 immunotherapy in early breast cancer. Here immunoSEQ multiplex PCR was the method, and the copy in TCRdb shows in-frame clones only, minus some. The table lists some 29,000 clones, nearly 90% of them singletons. Treatment here: preoperative locoregional IRX-2 cytokine immunotherapy. Patients received preoperative, locoregional IRX-2 cytokine immunotherapy in a phase Ib study. The V gene end was trimmed by 0 bases and the J gene end by 7 bases; junction bases not matched to a gene: 3. CDR1 is SGHTS and CDR2 is YDEGEE in the germline V gene. There are 15 residues in the CDR3.

The chain carries TRBV5-8 and TRBJ2-2; 10 positions agree with TRBD1. Sampling took place from a patient treated with IRX-2 immunotherapy. The origin of this receptor is a human donor with breast cancer. The CDR3 DNA follows: TGTGCCAGCAGCTTGGGACAGGGGGCTATCGGGGAGCTGTTTTTT. It codes for CASSLGQGAIGELFF. The full variable domain, with the rest looked up from reference TRBV5-8 and TRBJ2-2, is EAGVTQSPTHLIKTRGQQATLRCSPISGHTSVYWYQQALGLGLQFLLWYDEGEERNRGNFPPRFSGRQFPNYSSELNVNALELEDSALYLCASSLGQGAIGELFFGEGSRLTVL.